This TCR beta chain derives from a study of cytotoxic CD8 clonotypes in ibrutinib-treated CLL. Study-wide results and limits: Investigators sampled sustained-remission and progressing patients at differing times.

The germline CDR1 and CDR2 sequences are MGHRA and YSYEKL. CDR3 length: 17 residues. Trimming took off 0 bases at V and 2 bases at J, with 15 bases between the two ends. About this clone itself: Its antigen remains unidentified.

Sequencing used immunoSEQ multiplex PCR; TCRdb keeps in-frame clones, though not all of them. The sample holds some 200,000 clones, more than 75% seen once. Cryopreserved PBMCs were the source of roughly 2 micrograms of genomic DNA, which went to TCR beta libraries. The V call is TRBV4-1, the J call TRBJ2-3; tentative D call: TRBD2 (5 bases). The material sequenced was PBMCs, taken after 12 months of ibrutinib treatment. The sequence came from a human donor with chronic lymphocytic leukemia. CDR3 coding DNA: TGCGCCAGCAGCCAAGAAGGCCTAGCTTTATTCACAGATACGCAGTATTTT. Residues: CASSQEGLALFTDTQYF.